A single sample is the source of the 19 T cell receptor beta chains below, sequenced in a study of immune evolution from preneoplasia to lung adenocarcinoma. The table came from immunoSEQ multiplex PCR; TCRdb's copy has only in-frame clones and leaves some out. The data hold around 8,200 clones, with 82% observed a single time. The material sequenced was FFPE minimally invasive lung adenocarcinoma tissue. The receptors shown here come from a person aged 70 to 85 with lung adenocarcinoma.

This chain uses TRBV25-1 with TRBJ2-7; 8 nucleotides agree with TRBD1. Trimming removed 4 bases from V and 3 bases from J; junction bases left unmatched: 5. Per the germline V gene, CDR1 is MGHDK and CDR2 is SYGVNS. This CDR3 is 14 amino acids long. CDR3 nucleotides: TGTGCCAGCAGTGGGACAGGGACGGGCTACGAGCAGTACTTC. Amino acid sequence: CASSGTGTGYEQYF.

V and J are TRBV30 and TRBJ1-2; TRBD1 matches at 8 bases. This CDR3 is built from 12 residues. Germline V lookup: CDR1 GTSNPN, CDR2 SVGIG (reference sequence). V lost 1 base and J lost 7; bases outside the gene matches: 2. CDR3 in amino acids: CAWSAGGLGYTF. DNA for the CDR3: TGTGCCTGGAGTGCAGGGGGCCTTGGCTACACCTTC. Based on the CDR3 plus reference TRBV30 and TRBJ1-2, the full variable domain is SQTIHQWPATLVQPVGSPLSLECTVEGTSNPNLYWYRQAAGRGLQLLFYSVGIGQISSEVPQNLSASRPQDRQFILSSKKLLLSDSGFYLCAWSAGGLGYTFGSGTRLTVV.

The rearrangement links TRBV18 to TRBJ2-2; 11 nucleotides line up with TRBD2. Looked up from germline, CDR1 is KGHSH and CDR2 is LQKENI. V gave up 0 bases and J gave up 5 bases; unmatched junction bases: 5. CDR3 length equals 17 residues. CDR3 sequence reads: CASSPPGLAAITGELFF. The CDR3 bases are TGTGCCAGCTCACCACCGGGACTAGCGGCAATAACCGGGGAGCTGTTTTTT.

The chain has TRBV7-6 and TRBJ2-1; D may be TRBD1 (6 bases). Germline-derived CDR1 and CDR2 are SGHVS and FNYEAQ. There are 15 residues in the CDR3. Trimming shortened V by 1 base and J by 7 bases, and 14 bases separated the two germline ends. In DNA form, the CDR3 reads TGTGCCAGCAGCTTAGTGCAGGGGCAGTGGAATGAGCAGTTCTTC. This sequence encodes CASSLVQGQWNEQFF.

The V call is TRBV5-6, the J call TRBJ1-1; D is perhaps TRBD1 (5 bases). The CDR3 extends over 14 amino acids. Trimming removed 0 bases from V and 6 bases from J, with 12 bases in between. Germline assignment: CDR1 SGHDT and CDR2 YYEEEE. CDR3 DNA sequence: TGTGCCAGCAGCTTGGTCTGGGGGACGGCTGAAGCTTTCTTT. This gives the protein CASSLVWGTAEAFF.

The chain uses TRBV4-1 and TRBJ1-2, with 7 bases lining up with TRBD1. CDR1 is MGHRA, CDR2 YSYEKL, per germline. V shed 7 bases and J 8 bases; nucleotides not matched to a gene: 10. This CDR3 is built from 13 residues. The CDR3 region is CASKLTGRGGYTF. The CDR3 bases are TGCGCCAGCAAATTGACAGGGAGGGGGGGCTACACCTTC.

The rearrangement uses TRBV30 and TRBJ2-6; D perhaps matches TRBD1 (6 bases). The V end was cut by 2 bases, the J end by 0 bases, with 20 bases between. Germline V gives CDR1 GTSNPN, CDR2 SVGIG (reference sequence). This CDR3 spans 19 amino acids. The CDR3 DNA reads TGTGCCTGGAGTCCCTTCGCAGGGGACCTTTTCTCTGGGGCCAACGTCCTGACTTTC. It encodes CAWSPFAGDLFSGANVLTF. Together with reference TRBV30 and TRBJ2-6, the CDR3 gives the full variable domain: SQTIHQWPATLVQPVGSPLSLECTVEGTSNPNLYWYRQAAGRGLQLLFYSVGIGQISSEVPQNLSASRPQDRQFILSSKKLLLSDSGFYLCAWSPFAGDLFSGANVLTFGAGSRLTVL.

The chain links TRBV4-1 to TRBJ2-3; D ambiguous. Germline V CDR1 and CDR2: MGHRA, YSYEKL. V was pared by 4 bases and J by 6 bases, with 11 bases between. CDR3 size: 13 residues. The DNA of the CDR3 is TGCGCCAGCAGCCCACCGGGCAGCGATACGCAGTATTTT. The encoded protein is CASSPPGSDTQYF.

This clone was counted between two and nine times. The gene calls are TRBV19 and TRBJ1-5, with D tentatively TRBD1 (5 bases). Germline values: CDR1 LNHDA, CDR2 SQIVND (reference sequence). This CDR3 contains 14 residues. Trimming shortened V by 5 bases and J by 5 bases, and 13 bases separated the two germline ends. CDR3 nucleotide sequence: TGTGCCAGTAGTTGGGGCGGGTCGGATCAGCCCCAGCATTTT. Protein: CASSWGGSDQPQHF.

This rearrangement joins TRBV6-1 to TRBJ2-7, with D perhaps matching TRBD2 (6 bases). Trimming took off 7 bases at V and 3 bases at J, with 16 bases between the two ends. This CDR3 region has 14 residues. Germline V gene sequence: CDR1 MNHNS, CDR2 SASEGT. The CDR3 loop is CASKSSGRFYEQYF. CDR3 DNA sequence: TGTGCCAGCAAAAGTTCCGGGAGATTCTACGAGCAGTACTTC.

The genes are TRBV14 and TRBJ1-3; no firm D call. The CDR3 is 12 amino acids. Germline CDR1 SGHDN, CDR2 FVKESK. V was pared by 4 bases and J by 5 bases, with 6 bases between. CDR3 in amino acids: CASSPRRNTIYF. CDR3 nucleotide sequence: TGTGCCAGCAGCCCCAGAAGAAACACCATATATTTT.

As concerns this clone: The sample contains more than one DNA sequence encoding this CDR3. The chain is built from TRBV18 and TRBJ2-1; D gene unclear. The germline gives CDR1 KGHSH, CDR2 LQKENI. This CDR3 is built from 12 residues. V was clipped by 4 bases and J by 0 bases, with 1 base between them. DNA of the CDR3: TGTGCCAGCTCACTCTCCTACAATGAGCAGTTCTTC. Translating gives CASSLSYNEQFF.

This clone has just one count. The chain uses TRBV19 and TRBJ2-4; 13 bases line up with TRBD2. V shed 3 bases, J shed 0 bases, and the junction held 5 bases outside the gene matches. Per germline, CDR1 LNHDA and CDR2 SQIVND (reference sequence). The CDR3 spans 18 residues. CDR3 DNA: TGTGCCAGTAGTATCGGGACTAGCGGGGTTGGAGCCAAAAACATTCAGTACTTC. Protein sequence: CASSIGTSGVGAKNIQYF.

The V gene is TRBV7-9, the J gene TRBJ1-5; D not resolved. The V gene lost 5 bases and the J gene lost 2 bases, with 4 bases spanning the gap. There are 12 residues in the CDR3. Germline CDR1 reads SEHNR; CDR2 reads FQNEAQ (reference sequence). The CDR3 DNA follows: TGTGCCAGCAGCGCGGGCAATCAGCCCCAGCATTTT. The encoded protein is CASSAGNQPQHF.

V and J are TRBV25-1 and TRBJ1-5; 10 bases align to TRBD1. Germline V lookup: CDR1 MGHDK, CDR2 SYGVNS. The CDR3 is 16 residues long. V gave up 4 bases and J gave up 4 bases; unmatched junction bases: 7. The CDR3 bases are TGTGCCAGCAGTGTCTCCGGGACAGGGGCAAATCAGCCCCAGCATTTT. This encodes CASSVSGTGANQPQHF.

This clone appeared a single time. The chain combines TRBV14 with TRBJ2-7; 7 bases are shared with TRBD1. The CDR3 contains 15 residues. Germline lookup yields CDR1 SGHDN and CDR2 FVKESK. After removal of 4 bases from V and 2 bases from J, the junction contained 8 bases not matched to a gene. The CDR3: CASSRHRQGAYEQYF. The DNA of the CDR3 is TGTGCCAGCAGCCGGCACCGACAGGGCGCCTACGAGCAGTACTTC.

The chain carries TRBV6-5 and TRBJ2-2; D perhaps matches TRBD2 (6 bases). The CDR3 loop spans 11 amino acids. Germline values: CDR1 MNHEY, CDR2 SVGAGI. V was pared by 9 bases and J by 6 bases, with 8 bases between. The CDR3 region has the DNA TGTGCCAGTCGACTAGCCGGGGAGCTGTTTTTT. It translates to CASRLAGELFF.

The gene calls are TRBV18 and TRBJ2-1, with D possibly called TRBD1 or TRBD2 (5 bases each). This CDR3 is 13 amino acids long. The V end lost 11 bases, the J end lost 5 bases, and 16 bases lay between the germline ends. From germline, CDR1 is KGHSH and CDR2 LQKENI. This chain's CDR3 is CAGRDGNDNEQFF. The CDR3 nucleotides are TGTGCCGGAAGGGACGGAAACGACAATGAGCAGTTCTTC.

The genes are TRBV4-1 and TRBJ1-1, with 7 bases that match TRBD1. Germline CDR1 reads MGHRA; CDR2 reads YSYEKL. Trimming cost V 4 bases and J 2 bases; bases outside gene matches: 16. The CDR3 extends over 18 amino acids. The chain's CDR3 is CASSPAFDRVGTNTEAFF. The CDR3 nucleotides read TGCGCCAGCAGCCCAGCATTCGACAGGGTGGGGACAAACACTGAAGCTTTCTTT.